This T cell receptor (beta chain) was documented in a study of control samples from healthy donors and cancer patients. Only in-frame clones appear in the TCRdb table, and some are missing; sequencing was by immunoSEQ multiplex PCR. The repertoire holds about 100,000 clones, with 85% as singletons. The CDR3 contains 14 residues. Trimming removed 2 bases from V and 3 bases from J, with 11 bases in between. CDR1 is MNHNS, CDR2 SASEGT, per germline. The TCR sequence derives from a man in his thirties or forties in good health. The sequenced sample consisted of blood. This chain joins TRBV6-1 and TRBJ2-7; perhaps D is TRBD1 or TRBD2 (5 bases each). The CDR3 loop is CASSERDGLYEQYF. The CDR3 DNA reads TGTGCCAGCAGTGAACGGGACGGACTCTACGAGCAGTACTTC.